Presented here are 7 T cell receptor beta chains from one specimen sequenced in a study of T-cell memory formation after mild COVID-19. One entry per CDR3 protein results from TCRdb running MiXCR on the 5' RACE reads. The data hold about 410,000 distinct CDR3 sequences, with more than 15% observed a single time. The sequencing input was PBMCs or a T cell subset sorted from them (not recorded which). These receptors originate from a man aged 18-30 years who had mild COVID-19 (a few samples of this study predate the infection). Cell type and time point are not known.

This clonotype was seen a handful of times. The J gene is TRBJ2-3, the V gene TRBV27; perhaps TRBD1 as D (6 bases). Trimming took off 2 bases at V and 2 bases at J, with 11 bases between the two ends. The CDR3 covers 15 residues. Germline CDR1 is MNHEY and CDR2 is SMNVEV (reference sequence). CDR3 sequence (DNA): TGTGCCAGCAGTTTACAGGGGACCTACACAGATACGCAGTATTTT. Protein: CASSLQGTYTDTQYF.

This sequence joins TRBV7-9 and TRBJ1-3; D is unresolved. V lost 0 bases, J lost 0 bases, and 3 bases lay in between. Germline V CDR1 and CDR2: SEHNR, FQNEAQ (reference sequence). The CDR3 runs to 14 residues. The CDR3 loop is CASSLAPSGNTIYF. CDR3 coding DNA: TGTGCCAGCAGCTTAGCGCCCTCTGGAAACACCATATATTTT.

This clonotype turned up a few times. The chain couples TRBV2 to TRBJ1-6; TRBD1 matches 9 bases. CDR3 length: 16 residues. V was clipped by 6 bases and J by 7 bases; unmatched bases: 10. Germline V gene sequence: CDR1 SNHLY, CDR2 FYNNEI. The DNA of the CDR3 is TGTGCCAGCAGCGCGCAGGGGACAGGGCAAAATTCACCCCTCCACTTT. Translation gives CASSAQGTGQNSPLHF.

This clonotype has a count of ten or more. The chain combines TRBV7-9 with TRBJ1-1; 7 bases line up with TRBD1. CDR3 size: 14 residues. CDR1 is SEHNR, CDR2 FQNEAQ, per germline (reference sequence). Losses at the gene ends were 4 bases for V and 1 base for J; bases not matched to a gene: 3. CDR3 region: CASSSWDRNTEAFF. CDR3 sequence (DNA): TGTGCCAGCAGCTCGTGGGACAGGAACACTGAAGCTTTCTTT.

Of note for this clonotype: The DNA is omitted, as the CDR3 cannot be located on it reliably, and the CDR3 follows TCRdb's listing. The J gene is TRBJ2-2, the V gene TRBV7-3; TRBD2, the D gene given by the table, was not confirmed from the DNA. The CDR3 region is 14 residues in length, termini included. Germline V gene data show CDR1 as SGHTA and CDR2 as FQGTGA. The CDR3 protein is CASSSSGRWRSCFF.

This clonotype was counted only a few times. The V gene is TRBV6-6, the J gene TRBJ1-5, with D possibly matching TRBD1 (6 bases). The length of the CDR3 is 15 residues. The V gene lost 3 bases and the J gene lost 2 bases, with 11 bases spanning the gap. Germline CDR1 is MNHNY and CDR2 is SVGAGI (reference sequence). CDR3 sequence reads: CASSYVGGGNQPQHF. CDR3 DNA sequence: TGTGCCAGCAGTTATGTGGGGGGCGGCAATCAGCCCCAGCATTTT.

This chain connects TRBV5-1 to TRBJ1-1, with D possibly matching TRBD1 (5 bases). In germline, CDR1 is SGHRS, CDR2 YFSETQ. The CDR3 contains 12 residues. The V and J ends lost 7 bases and 1 base respectively, with 8 bases between them. As DNA, the CDR3 is TGCGCCAGCGCTGGACAGAACACTGAAGCTTTCTTT. Translated: CASAGQNTEAFF.